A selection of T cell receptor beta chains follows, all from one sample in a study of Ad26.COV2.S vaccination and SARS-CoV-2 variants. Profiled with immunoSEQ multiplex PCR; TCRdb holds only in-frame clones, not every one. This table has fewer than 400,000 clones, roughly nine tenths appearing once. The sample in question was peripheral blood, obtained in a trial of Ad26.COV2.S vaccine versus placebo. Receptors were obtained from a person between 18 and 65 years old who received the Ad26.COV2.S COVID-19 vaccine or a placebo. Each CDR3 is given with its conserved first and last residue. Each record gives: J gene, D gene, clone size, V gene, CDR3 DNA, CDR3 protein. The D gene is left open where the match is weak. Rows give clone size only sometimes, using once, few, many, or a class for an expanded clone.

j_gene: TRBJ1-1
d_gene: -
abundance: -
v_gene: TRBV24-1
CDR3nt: TGTGCCACCAGTACGCGAGGGACTGAAGCTTTCTTT
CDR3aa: CATSTRGTEAFF

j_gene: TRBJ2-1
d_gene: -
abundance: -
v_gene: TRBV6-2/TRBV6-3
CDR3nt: TGTGCCAGCAGCCAGGACTACTACAATGAGCAGTTCTTC
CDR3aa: CASSQDYYNEQFF

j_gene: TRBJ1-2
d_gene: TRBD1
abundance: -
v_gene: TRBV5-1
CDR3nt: TGCGCCAGCAGCTCGACCGGGACAGGGGGCGACGGCTACACCTTC
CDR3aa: CASSSTGTGGDGYTF

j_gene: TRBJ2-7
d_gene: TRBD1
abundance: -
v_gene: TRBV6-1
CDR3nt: TGTGCCAGCAGTGAAACGGTGGTGACAGGGGGTCTTTACGAGCAGTACTTC
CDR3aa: CASSETVVTGGLYEQYF

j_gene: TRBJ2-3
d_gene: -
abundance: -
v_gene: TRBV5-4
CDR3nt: TGTGCCAGCAGCTTGTGGGAGTCGGATACGCAGTATTTT
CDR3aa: CASSLWESDTQYF

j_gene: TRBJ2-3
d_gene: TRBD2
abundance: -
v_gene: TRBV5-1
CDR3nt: TGCGCCAGCAGCTCGGACTTCGGACTAGCGGGGGGGCAAGATACGCAGTATTTT
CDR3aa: CASSSDFGLAGGQDTQYF

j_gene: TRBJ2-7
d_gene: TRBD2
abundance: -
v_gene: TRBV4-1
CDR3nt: TGCGCCAGCAGCCAGGGGATCAGGACTAGCGGCCTCCGGGAGCAGTACTTC
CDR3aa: CASSQGIRTSGLREQYF

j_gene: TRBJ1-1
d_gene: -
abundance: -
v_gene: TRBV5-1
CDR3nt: TGCGCCAGCAGCTTGGGGGGGATAGGCACTGAAGCTTTCTTT
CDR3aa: CASSLGGIGTEAFF

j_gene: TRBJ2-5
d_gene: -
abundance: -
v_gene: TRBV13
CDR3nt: TGTGCCAGCAGCTTAGGATTACGTGACCAGTACTTC
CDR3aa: CASSLGLRDQYF

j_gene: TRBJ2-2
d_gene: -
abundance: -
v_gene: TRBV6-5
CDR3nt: TGTGCCAGCAGTTATCGTCCAAGTGGGTACACCGGGGAGCTGTTTTTT
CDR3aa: CASSYRPSGYTGELFF

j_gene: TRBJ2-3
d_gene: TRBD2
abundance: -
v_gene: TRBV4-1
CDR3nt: TGCGCCAGCAGCCACGGACTAGATGAATCAGATACGCAGTATTTT
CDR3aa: CASSHGLDESDTQYF

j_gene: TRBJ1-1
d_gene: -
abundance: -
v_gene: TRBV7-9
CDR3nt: TGTGCCAGCAGCTTCGTTTCATGGTTGGTAGGGGCGAACACTGAAGCTTTCTTT
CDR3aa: CASSFVSWLVGANTEAFF

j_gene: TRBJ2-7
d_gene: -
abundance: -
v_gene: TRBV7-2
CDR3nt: TGTGCCAGCAGCAGTTCCGGGACTTCAGTCTACGAGCAGTACTTC
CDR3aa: CASSSSGTSVYEQYF

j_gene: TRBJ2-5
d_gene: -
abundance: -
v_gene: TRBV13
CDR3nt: TGTGCCAGCAGCTTAGCAGAAGAGACCCAGTACTTC
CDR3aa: CASSLAEETQYF

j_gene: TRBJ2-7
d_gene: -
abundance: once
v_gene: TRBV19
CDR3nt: TGTGCCAGTAGTATTCGTGGGACCACCTACGAGCAGTACTTC
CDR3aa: CASSIRGTTYEQYF

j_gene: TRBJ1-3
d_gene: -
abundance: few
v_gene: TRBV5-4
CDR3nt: TGTGCCAGCAGCTTGGCCGTGGCGGGTGGAAACACCATATATTTT
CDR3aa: CASSLAVAGGNTIYF

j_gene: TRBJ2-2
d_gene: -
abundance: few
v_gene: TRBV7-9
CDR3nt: TGTGCCAGCAGCTTAGCCACCGGGGAGCTGTTTTTT
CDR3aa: CASSLATGELFF

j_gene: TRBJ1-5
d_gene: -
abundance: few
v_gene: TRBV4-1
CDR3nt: TGCGCCAGCAGCCAAGTGGGGGGCAATCAGCCCCAGCATTTT
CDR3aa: CASSQVGGNQPQHF

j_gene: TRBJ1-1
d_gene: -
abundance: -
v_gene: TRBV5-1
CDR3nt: TGCGCCAGCAGCTTGGCCCACAGAAACACTGAAGCTTTCTTT
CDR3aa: CASSLAHRNTEAFF

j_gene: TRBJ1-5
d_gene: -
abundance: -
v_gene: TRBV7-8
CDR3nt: TGTGCCAGCAGCTTACTGAGATTCGGTGGTAGCAATCAGCCCCAGCATTTT
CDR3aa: CASSLLRFGGSNQPQHF

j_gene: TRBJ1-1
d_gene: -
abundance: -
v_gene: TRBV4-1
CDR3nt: TGCGCCAGCAGCCAAGAAAGGCGGACTGAAGCTTTCTTT
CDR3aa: CASSQERRTEAFF

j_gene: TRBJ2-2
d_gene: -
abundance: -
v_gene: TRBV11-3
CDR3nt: TGTGCCAGCAGCCCAGGCCCGGCGGCCGGGGAGCTGTTTTTT
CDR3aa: CASSPGPAAGELFF

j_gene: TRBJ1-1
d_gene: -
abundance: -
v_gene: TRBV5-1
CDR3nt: TGCGCCAGCAGCCACACCGGACAGAAGAACACTGAAGCTTTCTTT
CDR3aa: CASSHTGQKNTEAFF

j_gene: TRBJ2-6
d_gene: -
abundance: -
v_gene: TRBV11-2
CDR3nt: TGTGCCAGCAGCTCCAGCGAAGGGGCGGAAGGGGCCAACGTCCTGACTTTC
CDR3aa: CASSSSEGAEGANVLTF

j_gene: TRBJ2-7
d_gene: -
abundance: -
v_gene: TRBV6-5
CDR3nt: TGTGCCAGTGGGGTGGACGAGCAGTACTTC
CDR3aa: CASGVDEQYF

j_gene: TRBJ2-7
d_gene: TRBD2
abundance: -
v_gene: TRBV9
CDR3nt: TGTGCCAGCAGCGTAGTGGCCCTAGCGGGGGGAGAAGAGCAGTACTTC
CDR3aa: CASSVVALAGGEEQYF

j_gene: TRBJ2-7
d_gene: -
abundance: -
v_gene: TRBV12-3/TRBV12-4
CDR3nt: TGTGCCAGCAGTTTGGGCAGGGCTCTCGAGCAGTACTTC
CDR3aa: CASSLGRALEQYF

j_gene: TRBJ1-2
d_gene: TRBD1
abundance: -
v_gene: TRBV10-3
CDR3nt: TGTGCCATCAGTGAGTCGGGGACAGGAAGCTATGGCTACACCTTC
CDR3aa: CAISESGTGSYGYTF

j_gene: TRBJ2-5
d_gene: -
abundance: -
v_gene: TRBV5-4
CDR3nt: TGTGCCAGCAGCTTCGGGGGACCGCAGGGCCCCCAAGAGACCCAGTACTTC
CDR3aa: CASSFGGPQGPQETQYF

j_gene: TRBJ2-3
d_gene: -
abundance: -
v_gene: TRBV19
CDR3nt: TGTGCCAGTAGTATAGGAGTAGGAAAAGATACGCAGTATTTT
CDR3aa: CASSIGVGKDTQYF

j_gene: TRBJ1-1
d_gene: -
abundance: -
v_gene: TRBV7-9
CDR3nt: TGTGCCAGCAGGACCGTGGGATATATGAACACTGAAGCTTTCTTT
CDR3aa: CASRTVGYMNTEAFF

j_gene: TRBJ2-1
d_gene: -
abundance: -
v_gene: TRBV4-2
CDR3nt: TGTGCCAGCAGCCAAATGCGGGACTGGACCTACAATGAGCAGTTCTTC
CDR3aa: CASSQMRDWTYNEQFF

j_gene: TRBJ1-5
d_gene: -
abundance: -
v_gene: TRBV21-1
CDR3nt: TGTGCCAGCAGCAAAGAAGAAGACAGGGTTGGTCAGCCCCAGCATTTT
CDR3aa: CASSKEEDRVGQPQHF

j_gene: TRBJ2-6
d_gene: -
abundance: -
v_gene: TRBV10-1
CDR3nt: TGCGCCAGCAGTGAGTCCCAGGACTCTGGGGCCAACGTCCTGACTTTC
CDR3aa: CASSESQDSGANVLTF

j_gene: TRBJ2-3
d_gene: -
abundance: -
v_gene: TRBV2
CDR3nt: TGTGCCAGGGGGGCCCGGAGGGCCACAGATACGCAGTATTTT
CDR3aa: CARGARRATDTQYF

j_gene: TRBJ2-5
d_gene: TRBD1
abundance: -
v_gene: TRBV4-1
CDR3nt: TGCGCCAGCAGCCAGACAGGGATGGCCCAAGAGACCCAGTACTTC
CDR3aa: CASSQTGMAQETQYF

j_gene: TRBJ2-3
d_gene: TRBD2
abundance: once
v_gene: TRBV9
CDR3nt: TGTGCCAGCAGCCCCCCTAGCGGGGGGCTCACAGATACGCAGTATTTT
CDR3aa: CASSPPSGGLTDTQYF

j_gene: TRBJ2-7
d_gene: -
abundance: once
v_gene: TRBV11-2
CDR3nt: TGTGCCAGCAGGACCGGGACCCATGGTGAACAGTACTTC
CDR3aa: CASRTGTHGEQYF

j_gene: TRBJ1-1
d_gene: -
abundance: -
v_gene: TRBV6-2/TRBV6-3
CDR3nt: TGTGCCAGCAGTTACAGTTACGGTAAAGCTTTCTTT
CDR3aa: CASSYSYGKAFF

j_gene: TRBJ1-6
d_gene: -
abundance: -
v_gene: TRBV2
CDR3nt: TGTGCCAGCCTAAGAACCGTTACGGAGAATTCACCCCTCCACTTT
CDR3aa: CASLRTVTENSPLHF

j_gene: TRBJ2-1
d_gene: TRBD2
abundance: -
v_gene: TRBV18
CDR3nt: TGTGCCAGCTCACCGGGACTAGCGGGGGAGTACAATGAGCAGTTCTTC
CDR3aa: CASSPGLAGEYNEQFF

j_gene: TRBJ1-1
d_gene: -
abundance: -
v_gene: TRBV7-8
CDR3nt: TGTGCCAGCAGCTTACGCAGGGAAACTGAAGCTTTCTTT
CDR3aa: CASSLRRETEAFF

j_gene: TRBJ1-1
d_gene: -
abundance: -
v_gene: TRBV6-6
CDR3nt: TGTGCCAGCAGTTACCCACAAAACACTGAAGCTTTCTTT
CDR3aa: CASSYPQNTEAFF

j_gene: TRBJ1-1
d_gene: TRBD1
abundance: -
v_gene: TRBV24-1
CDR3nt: TGTGCCACTCCACGGCGACAGGGGAAAGCTGAAGCTTTCTTT
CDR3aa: CATPRRQGKAEAFF

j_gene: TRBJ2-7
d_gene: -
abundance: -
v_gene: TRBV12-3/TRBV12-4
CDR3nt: TGTGCCAGCAGTTTAGGAGAATACGAGCAGTACTTC
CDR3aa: CASSLGEYEQYF

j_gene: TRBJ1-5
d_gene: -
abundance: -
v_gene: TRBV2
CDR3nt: TGTGCCAGCGGGGAGGACGGGGATAGCAATCAGCCCCAGCATTTT
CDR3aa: CASGEDGDSNQPQHF

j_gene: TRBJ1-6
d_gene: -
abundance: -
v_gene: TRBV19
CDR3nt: TGTGCCAGTAAAGCGGGGGATTATAATTCACCCCTCCACTTT
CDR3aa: CASKAGDYNSPLHF

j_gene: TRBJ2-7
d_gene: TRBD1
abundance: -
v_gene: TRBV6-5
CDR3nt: TGTGCCAGCAGCCGTCGGGACAGCTACGAGCAGTACTTC
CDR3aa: CASSRRDSYEQYF

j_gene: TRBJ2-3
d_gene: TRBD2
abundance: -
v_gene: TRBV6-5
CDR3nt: TGTGCCAGCAGTTACTCCACTAGCGGGGAAACAGATACGCAGTATTTT
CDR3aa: CASSYSTSGETDTQYF

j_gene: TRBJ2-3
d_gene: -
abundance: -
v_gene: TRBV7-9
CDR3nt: TGTGCCAGCAGCTCGGAGCCCTTTGCGGATACGCAGTATTTT
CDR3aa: CASSSEPFADTQYF

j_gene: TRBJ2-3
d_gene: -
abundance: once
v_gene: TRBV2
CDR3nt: TGTGCCAGCAGTGAAGATAAGGTAACTACAGATACGCAGTATTTT
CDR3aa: CASSEDKVTTDTQYF

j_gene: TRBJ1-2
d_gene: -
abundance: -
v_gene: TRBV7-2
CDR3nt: TGTGCCAGCAGCTTAGGGGAATTAGGGGGGGTCTATGGCTACACCTTC
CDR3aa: CASSLGELGGVYGYTF

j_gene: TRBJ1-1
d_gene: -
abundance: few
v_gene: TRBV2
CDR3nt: TGTGCCACCCTCCACAAGAACACTGAAGCTTTCTTT
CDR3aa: CATLHKNTEAFF

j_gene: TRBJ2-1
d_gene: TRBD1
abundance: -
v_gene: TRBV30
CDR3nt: TGTGCCTGGAGTGTACAGGGGCTGAGCTCCTACAATGAGCAGTTCTTC
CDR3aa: CAWSVQGLSSYNEQFF

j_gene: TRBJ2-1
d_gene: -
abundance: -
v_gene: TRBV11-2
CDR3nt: TGTGCCAGCAGCTTAATCCTCGGAACCTACAATGAGCAGTTCTTC
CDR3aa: CASSLILGTYNEQFF

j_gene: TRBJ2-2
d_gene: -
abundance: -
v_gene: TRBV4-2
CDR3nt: TGTGCCAGCAGCCAAGATCAGATACGGGGGAACACCGGGGAGCTGTTTTTT
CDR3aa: CASSQDQIRGNTGELFF

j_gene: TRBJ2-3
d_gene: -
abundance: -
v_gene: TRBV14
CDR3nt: TGTGCCAGCAGCCAAGCGAGGTGGGCGGCCACAGATACGCAGTATTTT
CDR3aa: CASSQARWAATDTQYF

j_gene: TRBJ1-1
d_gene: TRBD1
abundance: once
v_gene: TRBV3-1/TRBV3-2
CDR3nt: TGTGCCAGCAGCCCTATGGGACAGGGCCGTTCGGAAGCTTTCTTT
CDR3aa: CASSPMGQGRSEAFF

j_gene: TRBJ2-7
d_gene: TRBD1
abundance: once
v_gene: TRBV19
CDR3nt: TGTGCCAGTAGTACAAGGGACAGGCCCTACGAGCAGTACTTC
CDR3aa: CASSTRDRPYEQYF